What follows are 3 T cell receptor beta chains derived from one specimen sequenced in a study of blood T cell repertoires in COVID-19. Using immunoSEQ multiplex PCR, the repertoire was profiled, and TCRdb retains in-frame clones only, with some absent. The sample contains roughly 250,000 clones, about 86% of which appear only once. Sequenced: peripheral blood. Every receptor here comes from a woman in her 30s with COVID-19, enrolled during active disease.

The chain joins TRBV7-9 to TRBJ2-4; no reliable D call. CDR1 is SEHNR and CDR2 is FQNEAQ in the germline V gene (reference sequence). The V end was cut by 5 bases, the J end by 0 bases, with 14 bases between. The CDR3 consists of 16 residues. CDR3 sequence reads: CASSQNTPIAKNIQYF. The CDR3 DNA sequence: TGTGCCAGCAGCCAAAACACCCCCATAGCCAAAAACATTCAGTACTTC.

In this sample, this clone turned up once. The chain recombines TRBV10-2 with TRBJ2-1; possibly TRBD2 for D (7 bases). This CDR3 region has 13 residues. Germline lookup yields CDR1 WSHSY and CDR2 SAAADI. V lost 8 bases, J lost 8 bases, and 16 bases lay in between. The CDR3, as DNA: TGCGCCAGCGGGGGGGGCTACTCCCATGAGCAGTTCTTC. This gives the protein CASGGGYSHEQFF.

About this clone: The identical CDR3 is also encoded by other nucleotide sequences in the sample. This chain connects TRBV5-6 to TRBJ1-2, with D uncertain. CDR3 size: 13 residues. V was pared by 0 bases and J by 4 bases, with 7 bases between. Germline-derived CDR1 and CDR2 are SGHDT and YYEEEE. This CDR3 reads CASSLGSSYGYTF. For the CDR3, the DNA is TGTGCCAGCAGCTTGGGCAGTTCCTATGGCTACACCTTC.